Listed below are T cell receptor beta chains from one sample, sequenced in a study of CD8+CD57+ T cells in acquired aplastic anemia. Each CDR3 protein gets one entry after TCRdb re-called the reads with MiXCR. Here the sample spans under 350,000 distinct CDR3 sequences, 56% being singletons. The sample taken for sequencing was sorted CD4+, CD8+, or CD8+CD57+ T cells (not recorded which) from PBMCs. The receptors shown here come from a human donor with aplastic anemia. Both conserved end residues are part of each CDR3.

v_call cdr3_aa
TRBV7-2 CASSLSGLAGYYEQYF
TRBV9 CASSLSGRASYYEQYF
TRBV20-1 CSARVVGASGKETQYF
TRBV7-2 CASTPGLAVSYEQYF
TRBV6-5 CASRRTVGYGYTF
TRBV7-9 CASSLGSLAYEQYF
TRBV18 CASSPLDTGTGKEVDTF
TRBV15 CATSRGGTSEPNNEQFF
TRBV2 CASSQGAGVDEQYF
TRBV7-6 CASSLVRAGGYTF
TRBV7-9 CASSFYICSARVDHRDTQYF
TRBV7-8 CASSRDIRQPQYF
TRBV7-7 CASSLSKYNEKLFF
TRBV29-1 CSVENGRGTEAFF